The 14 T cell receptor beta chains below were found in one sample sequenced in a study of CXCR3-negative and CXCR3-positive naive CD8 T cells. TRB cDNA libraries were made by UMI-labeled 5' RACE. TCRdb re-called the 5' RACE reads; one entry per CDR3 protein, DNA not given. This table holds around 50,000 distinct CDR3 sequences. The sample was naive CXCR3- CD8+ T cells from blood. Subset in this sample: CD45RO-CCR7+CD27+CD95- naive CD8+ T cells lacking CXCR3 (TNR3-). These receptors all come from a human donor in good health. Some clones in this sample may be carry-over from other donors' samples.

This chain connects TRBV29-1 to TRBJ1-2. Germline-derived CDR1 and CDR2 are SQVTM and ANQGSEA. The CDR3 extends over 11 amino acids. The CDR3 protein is CSVADLYGYTF. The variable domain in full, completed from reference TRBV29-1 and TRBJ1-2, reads SAVISQKPSRDICQRGTSLTIQCQVDSQVTMMFWYRQQPGQSLTLIATANQGSEATYESGFVIDKFPISRPNLTFSTLTVSNMSPEDSSIYLCSVADLYGYTFGSGTRLTVV.

The CDR3 spells CASSLTEGQETQYF. The chain combines TRBV7-3 with TRBJ2-5; lacking DNA, the TRBD1 call made by TCRdb goes unchecked. The germline CDR1 and CDR2 sequences are SGHTA and FQGTGA. The CDR3 covers 14 residues. Looking up the rest from reference TRBV7-3 and TRBJ2-5 gives the full variable domain: GAGVSQTPSNKVTEKGKYVELRCDPISGHTALYWYRQSLGQGPEFLIYFQGTGAADDSGLPNDRFFAVRPEGSVSTLKIQRTERGDSAVYLCASSLTEGQETQYFGPGTRLLVL.

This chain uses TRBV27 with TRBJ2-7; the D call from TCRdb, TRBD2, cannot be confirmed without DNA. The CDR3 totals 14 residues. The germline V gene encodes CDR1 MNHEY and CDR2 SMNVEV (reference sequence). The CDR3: CASSSGTRGYEQYF.

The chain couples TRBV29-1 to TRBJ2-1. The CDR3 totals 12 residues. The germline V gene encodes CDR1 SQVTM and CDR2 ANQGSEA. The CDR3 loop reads CSVDESAPGQFF.

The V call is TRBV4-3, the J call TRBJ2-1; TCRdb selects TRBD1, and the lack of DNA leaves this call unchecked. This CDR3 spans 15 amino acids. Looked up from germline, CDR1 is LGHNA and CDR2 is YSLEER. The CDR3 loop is CASSQDKGGRNEQFF.

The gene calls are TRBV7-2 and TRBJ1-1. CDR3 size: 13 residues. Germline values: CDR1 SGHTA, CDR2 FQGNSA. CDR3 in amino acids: CASSSTENRRAFF.

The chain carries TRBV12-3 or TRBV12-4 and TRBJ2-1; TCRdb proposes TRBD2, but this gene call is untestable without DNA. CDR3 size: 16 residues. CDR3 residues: CASSPGTSGRSNEQFF.

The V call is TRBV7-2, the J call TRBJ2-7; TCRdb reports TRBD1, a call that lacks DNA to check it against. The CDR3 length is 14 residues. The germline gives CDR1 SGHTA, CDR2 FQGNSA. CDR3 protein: CASSFAGGSYEQYF.

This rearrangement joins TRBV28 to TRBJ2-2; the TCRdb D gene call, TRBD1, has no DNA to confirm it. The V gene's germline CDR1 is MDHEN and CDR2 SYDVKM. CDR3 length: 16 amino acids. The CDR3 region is CASRSEGTRYTGELFF.

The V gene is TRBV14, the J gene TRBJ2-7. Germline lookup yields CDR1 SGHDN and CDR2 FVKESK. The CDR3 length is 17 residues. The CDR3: CASSQARQQRFSYEQYF.

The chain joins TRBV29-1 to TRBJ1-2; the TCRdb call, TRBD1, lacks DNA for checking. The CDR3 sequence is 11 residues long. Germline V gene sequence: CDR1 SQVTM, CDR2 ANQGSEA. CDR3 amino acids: CSAQGANGYTF.

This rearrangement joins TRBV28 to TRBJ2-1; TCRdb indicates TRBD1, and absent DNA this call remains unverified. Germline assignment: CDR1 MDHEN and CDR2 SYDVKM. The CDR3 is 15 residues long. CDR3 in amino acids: CASKAGPSSYNEQFF.

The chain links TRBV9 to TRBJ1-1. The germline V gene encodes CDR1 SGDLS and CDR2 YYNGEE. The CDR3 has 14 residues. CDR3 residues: CASSVASVNTEAFF.

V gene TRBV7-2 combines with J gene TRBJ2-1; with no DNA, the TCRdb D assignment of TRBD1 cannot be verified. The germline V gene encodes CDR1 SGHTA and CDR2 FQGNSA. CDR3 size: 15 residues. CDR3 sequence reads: CASSFAQGGYNEQFF.